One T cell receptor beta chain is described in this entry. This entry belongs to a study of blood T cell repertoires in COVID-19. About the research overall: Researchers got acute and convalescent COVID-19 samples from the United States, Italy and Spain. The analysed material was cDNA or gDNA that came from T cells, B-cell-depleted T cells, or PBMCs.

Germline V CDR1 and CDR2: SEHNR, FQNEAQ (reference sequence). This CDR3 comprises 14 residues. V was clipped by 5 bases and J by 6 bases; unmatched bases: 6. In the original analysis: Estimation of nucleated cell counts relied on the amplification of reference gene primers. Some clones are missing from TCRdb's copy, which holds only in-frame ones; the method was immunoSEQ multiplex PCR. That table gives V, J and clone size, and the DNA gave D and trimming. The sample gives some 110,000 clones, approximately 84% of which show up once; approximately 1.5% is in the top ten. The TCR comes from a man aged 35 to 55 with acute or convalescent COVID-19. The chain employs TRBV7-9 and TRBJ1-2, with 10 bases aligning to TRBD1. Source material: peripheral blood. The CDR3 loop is CASSPGQGVDGYTF. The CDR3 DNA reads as TGTGCCAGCAGCCCCGGACAGGGGGTAGATGGCTACACCTTC.